This record covers a single T cell receptor (beta chain). What it binds is not known. CDR3 length: 13 amino acids. This sample is drawn from a study of radiation and T cells in renal cell carcinoma. Findings of the study overall: In blood, top tumor clones expanded by 2 weeks, shrinking by 4. Baseline intratumoral clonotype presence is unknown without pretreatment biopsies.

The protocol was immunoSEQ multiplex PCR, while the TCRdb copy is restricted to in-frame clones and leaves out a portion. Of some 100,000 clones listed, roughly four fifths are singletons. As to time point: baseline pretreatment blood. Treatment defined: 15 Gy SBRT to primary tumor, nephrectomy 4 weeks later. The tumor was a clear cell renal cell carcinoma. The receptor's source is a man between 60 and 75 years old with renal cell carcinoma. This sample comprised blood, obtained from a patient whose treatment included radiotherapy and nephrectomy. The chain carries TRBV21-1 and TRBJ1-2. TRBV21-1 represents a pseudogene. In nucleotides, the CDR3 is TGTGCCAGCAGCAAAGCAGACCCGAACGGCTACACCTTC. Its protein is CASSKADPNGYTF.